One T cell receptor beta chain is described in this entry. The antigen it recognizes is unknown. No much larger clone is present one base from it, and per-base qualities are unavailable. The CDR3 regions of human TCRbeta chains were analyzed by immunosequencing. The authors' pipeline ran thus. TCRs in the repertoires were matched against a reference library of SARS-CoV-2-specific TCRs that had been generated with the MIRA antigen-specificity platform. Breadth meant the fraction of unique TCRs that were SARS-CoV-2-associated, whereas depth meant the fraction of total T cells that were SARS-CoV-2-associated. Using the MIRA data, every spike-specific TCR was mapped to the spike region that the TCR reacted to and assigned to either a CD4 or a CD8 class. Log10-transformed breadth and depth values were compared by one-way ANOVA with Sidak's multiple comparisons tests. TCRdb took over this immuneACCESS table, retaining in-frame rearrangements with V and J assigned. Such tables are incomplete; in checked studies, under half of the missing clones stem from an unresolved V gene, and the remainder is unexplained. That table gives V, J and clone size, and the DNA gave D and trimming. This sample is represented by 70,000 or so clones; approximately 89% of them were singletons. The ten largest clones add up to about 20% of the sample.

This record belongs to a study of T cell responses to AZD1222 COVID-19 vaccine (dated by TCRdb to the early 2020s). About the full investigation: AZD1222 recipients given second doses at about 4 weeks or at about 12 weeks were pooled, since spike-specific TCR depth and breadth were not found to differ between the two schedules. A total of roughly 240 trial participants underwent TCR sequencing, of whom around 200 received two doses of AZD1222 and approximately 25 received two doses of the MenACWY control vaccine. Trial participants were enrolled by age into 18-55, 56-69 and 70-plus year subgroups, with roughly 160, 29 and 62 TCR-sequenced participants respectively. The study at large found these results: Conclusions about previously exposed vaccinees are limited, since just five or six AZD1222 recipients were seropositive for SARS-CoV-2 at baseline. The 56-69-year group was small, and its depth increase did not reach significance, likely because of low power. Reportedly, close to half of the unique spike-specific TCRs recognized epitopes lying outside the regions that are mutated in the B.1.351 and B.1.1.7 variants. The whole spike protein was spanned by vaccine-associated CD4 TCRs, and dominant responses were seen in regions 160-218 and 743-854. Most participants were white British and females outnumbered males, and the authors suggested that clonal diversity may have been underestimated. Because no day 14 peak-response samples were available, repertoires were characterized only after the peak T cell response. After two AZD1222 doses, both the breadth and the depth of spike-specific TCRs were significantly higher than at day 0 and than in MenACWY recipients.

The time point label of this sample denotes: baseline before first vaccination. The vaccinee samples were drawn from two UK trials, COV001 and COV002, one of which was a single-blind randomized controlled phase 2/3 trial testing AZD1222 (ChAdOx1 nCoV-19) in healthy adults. Trial participant PBMC samples were collected at day 0 and day 28 after the second dose for TCRbeta chain sequencing. The CDR3 numbers 14 residues from cysteine through phenylalanine. Only CDR3 DNA remains: 42 bases, in frame from the first base. In the germline V gene (reference sequence), CDR1 corresponds to PRHDT and CDR2 to FYEKMQ. V sheds 4 bases and J sheds 6 bases, leaving 16 bases between their ends.

The specimen was peripheral blood, collected on day 0 of AZD1222 vaccination. The rearranged segments are TRBV13 and TRBJ2-7; confidence is insufficient to name the D gene. The origin of this receptor is an adult in good health. The nucleotide sequence is TGTGCCAGCAGCTCAGGACGCCCCTCTGGCGAGCAGTACTTC. Translated, this is CASSSGRPSGEQYF.